This TCR beta chain is from a study of cytomegalovirus exposure and HLA in healthy donors (dated by TCRdb to about 2017). In the study overall: According to an earlier analysis of 550 to 750 of the donors, about 179 million T cells yielded roughly 110 million unique TCR beta sequences and approximately 300 Gb of sequence data. An early release covering 500 to 750 HLA-typed donors comprised approximately 300 gigabases of sequencing data and around 86 million unique TCR sequences. Among the roughly 400 genotyped donors, approximately 77% belonged to the genetic ancestry cluster associated with self-reported Caucasian donors. The study aimed to test whether signatures of past pathogen exposure could be identified by cataloging public T cell receptors. The study profiled the T cell repertoires of about 720 subjects by immunosequencing and related them to cytomegalovirus serostatus. Besides the first cohort of 550 to 750 subjects, a separate validation cohort made up of 120 or so different subjects was used. High-throughput TCR immunosequencing, statistical association of individual TCRs with disease status, and machine learning were combined to predict cytomegalovirus infection status. A later analysis re-examined previously published TCR beta repertoires from roughly 720 donors and added high-resolution HLA genotyping to investigate patterns of TCR occurrence. Rather than using new phenotypic data, the later analysis identified candidate immune exposures from TCR beta sequences and from how often those sequences occurred across donors. An earlier analysis of 587 of the donors used high-throughput TCR beta sequencing to judge whether each TCR beta V gene segment behaved as functional or pseudogenic. Donor age, sex, ethnicity and CMV serostatus were compiled together with the repertoire data. A later genetic analysis used genome-wide SNP genotypes for about three fifths of the roughly 700 donors, treating that subset as a discovery cohort. All discovery cohort repertoires had been generated using a single sequencing platform. Class I and class II HLA loci were covered by the typing at four-digit resolution. The number of donors typed differed by locus, with about 629-630 for A, B, C, DRB1 and DQB1, 522 for DQA1, 600 to 610 for DPA1, and some 470 for DPB1. Five DR-DQ haplotypes were handled as single units for association and clustering, since linkage in the cohort was strong. Among almost 400 genotyped donors of the cohort, an average of about 240,000 unique TCR beta nucleotide sequences were sequenced per donor, about a sixth of them non-productive. Broad study findings and their caveats: Most CMV-associated TCR beta chains appeared to be HLA-restricted in a later analysis, and the HLA associations seemed to be driven largely by CMV exposure. The classifier was reported to diagnose cytomegalovirus status with high specificity and sensitivity in both the original cohort and the validation cohort. The sequencing pipeline was judged likely to have produced a cluster of highly shared sequence variants as a technical artifact. Because HLA typing was unavailable for some donors at each locus, only the typed subset was used in association tests. In a later analysis, the rate of TCR association differed among HLA loci, with DRB1 alleles having the most associated TCRs and HLA-C alleles having the fewest. The only immune exposure information available for the cohort was CMV serostatus. Correlated functional status among segregating V segments might reflect linkage disequilibrium, but an unknown experimental factor could not be ruled out. A further reported finding was that TCR beta sequences accurately predicted the HLA-A and HLA-B alleles for most subjects in the first cohort. According to the authors, the approach could potentially be generalized to other disease states and immunological phenotypes. The presence/absence analyses assumed that sequencing depth was roughly uniform across donors, and that assumption may not be true. According to a later genetic analysis, donors in an Asian-associated ancestry cluster had fewer N-insertions in productive TCRs than the approximately 700-donor mean. Broadly in line with IMGT annotations, most TCR beta V segments showed up in productive rearrangements about 90% or about 30% of the time in an earlier analysis of approximately 640 of the donors. V-gene and J-gene trimming of TCR beta chains was associated with a missense DCLRE1C variant in a later genetic analysis, and the association was replicated in an independent cohort. The earlier analysis of 587 of the donors excluded 15 to 20 rarely observed V segments, including chromosome 9 orphons, because counts were too low. At a false discovery rate of 0.05, a later analysis linked fewer than 20,000 TCR beta sequences to specific HLA alleles. According to a later analysis, parvovirus B19, influenza, CMV and Epstein-Barr virus appeared linked to several top co-occurrence clusters. Most TCR sequences were observed very rarely across donors, whereas some public TCRs were present in many individuals. Assigning TCR associations to individual alleles was difficult when HLA alleles, especially DR and DQ, strongly co-occurred. Because the 87-base-pair reads could not distinguish some IMGT-functional V segments, including TRBV6-2 and TRBV6-3, those segments were excluded. Only TCR beta chains were sequenced in this cohort, and the absence of alpha or paired-chain data limited detectable features. Compared with equally common non-associated chains, HLA-associated TCR beta chains in a later analysis were more clonally expanded and had lower generation probabilities. In vitro tests confirmed that three of the cytomegalovirus-associated TCR beta chains recognize cytomegalovirus antigens. A total of fewer than 200 TCR beta chains were listed by the study as associated with cytomegalovirus.

The cohort comprised 550 to 700 healthy bone marrow donors. Cohort members were all nominally healthy when sampled, although unrecorded immune exposures were likely present. The donor was CMV seropositive and belonged to the group of about 290 seropositive cohort members. Each donor provided a peripheral blood sample, and peripheral blood mononuclear cells were used for TCR beta sequencing. Genomic DNA was extracted from the blood cell samples with the Qiagen DNeasy Blood Extraction Kit. The CDR3 goes from the cysteine to the phenylalanine over 16 residues. Just the 48-base CDR3 DNA is kept, in frame starting at base 1. As encoded in the germline V gene, CDR1 is SGHDT while CDR2 is YYEEEE. V lost 1 base and J lost 11 bases, and the count of bases not matched to a germline gene is 16. The library was produced with the immunoSEQ multiplex PCR assay. For the multiplex PCR, a mixture combining 60 forward primers for TCR Vbeta segments and 13 reverse primers for TCR Jbeta segments was used. The CDR3 region of rearranged TCR beta genes was amplified from genomic DNA with a multiplex PCR assay. On the Illumina HiSeq System, the amplified TCR beta libraries were sequenced as 87-base-pair reads. Concerning the study's data processing: A later analysis counted some 74 million unique TCR beta chains across the 550 to 800 repertoires, and roughly 11 million of these chains were shared by at least two donors. To remove PCR and sequencing errors, raw reads were error-corrected and collapsed into unique sequences using a nearest-neighbor algorithm that merged closely related sequences. To assign V, D and J gene segments, CDR3 sequences were aligned to IMGT reference sequences. For a sequence to be retained, at least a six-nucleotide match to both a V gene segment and a J gene segment was required. Rearrangements were called productive when the CDR3 lacked stop codons and stayed in frame with V and J; all others were non-productive. Following IMGT convention, CDR3 was defined as the stretch from the second conserved V-encoded cysteine up to the conserved J-encoded phenylalanine. The earlier analysis of approximately 500 of the donors excluded sequences that lacked an unambiguous match to a single V gene segment. An earlier analysis of several hundred of the donors called V segments functional above 56.7% productive rearrangements and segregating when the between-donor standard deviation exceeded 5%. To diagnose cytomegalovirus status from the catalog of TCR beta chain sequences, a statistical classification framework was built. In a later analysis, V and J genes were assigned by comparing TCR nucleotide sequences against IMGT/GENE-DB human TR gene sequences. The TCRdist pipeline was used in a later analysis to assign CDR3 sequences and most-parsimonious VDJ recombination scenarios. In a later analysis, each TCR beta chain was defined by its CDR3 amino acid sequence together with its V-gene family, and reads without a unique V-gene family were excluded. As a way to deal with suspected cross-contamination and a sequencing artifact, a later analysis dropped 640 or so nucleotide sequences that were highly shared and had low generation probability. In a later analysis, a clonal expansion index for each public chain was calculated from normalized within-repertoire ranks of inferred template counts. In a later analysis, generation probabilities were computed using a VDJ recombination model fitted to out-of-frame rearrangements, and the results were checked against IGoR. In a later analysis, TCR-TCR, TCR-HLA and TCR-CMV co-occurrence was scored with hypergeometric tests, and a repertoire-size bias correction was applied to TCR pairs. In a later analysis, false discovery rates were estimated by permuting HLA or CMV assignments 20 times. In a later analysis, co-occurring TCRs were grouped with DBSCAN, and TCRdist sequence similarity was added when clustering was performed within HLA-allele-positive subsets. For co-occurrence clustering, repertoires with fewer than 30,000 or more than 120,000 public chains were excluded, along with five repertoires with anomalous nucleotide sharing. Not all clones reach the TCRdb copy of this immuneACCESS table, which keeps in-frame sequences only. Checked studies attribute under half of the gap to unresolved V genes and leave the rest unexplained. V, J and clone size were drawn from that table, and D and trimming were deduced from the DNA. Counted in this sample were about 170,000 clones; nearly 80% of them appeared once. Around 0.98% of the sample is in the top ten clones.

Note on this clone: There is no known antigen for this receptor. Base qualities are not at hand, and no much larger clone is one base apart.

The chain is encoded by TRBV5-6 joined to TRBJ2-3; the central 7 bases match TRBD2. The origin of this receptor is a woman aged 45-65 years in good health and CMV-seropositive. Sequencing used PBMCs. The encoded CDR3 is CASSLTIQYPGGGQYF. DNA sequence: TGTGCCAGCAGCTTGACGATTCAGTATCCGGGCGGGGGGCAGTATTTT.